The 10 T cell receptor beta chains reported below all come from one sample, sequenced in a study of T cell responses to AZD1222 COVID-19 vaccine. Clones were read by immunoSEQ multiplex PCR, and TCRdb kept only the in-frame ones, dropping some. The sample holds about 150,000 clones, about 90% seen once. Material: peripheral blood, obtained 28 days after the second AZD1222 dose. The receptors were gathered from an adult who received the AZD1222 COVID-19 vaccine.

The chain joins TRBV21-1 to TRBJ2-1. TRBV21-1 is classified as a pseudogene. The CDR3 sequence is 14 residues long. CDR3 DNA: TGTGCCAGCAGCAGGGACCGCCCCCACAATGAGCAGTTCTTC. Protein product: CASSRDRPHNEQFF.

This clone was detected only once. The rearrangement links TRBV12-5 to TRBJ2-1; D gene unclear. The CDR3 is made up of 15 amino acids. V was clipped by 0 bases and J by 3 bases, with 9 bases between them. Germline CDR1 is LGHNT and CDR2 is FRNRAP. CDR3 nucleotide sequence: TGTGCTAGTGGTTTGGTACCTGGCCTCTACAATGAGCAGTTCTTC. Encoded protein: CASGLVPGLYNEQFF.

This clone was recorded only once. The chain recombines TRBV5-1 with TRBJ2-3, with no clear D. V lost 4 bases and J lost 0, with 9 bases in between. The V gene's germline CDR1 is SGHRS and CDR2 YFSETQ. The CDR3 sequence is 14 residues long. CDR3 in amino acids: CASSLVVSTDTQYF. CDR3 DNA: TGCGCCAGCAGCCTAGTGGTGAGCACAGATACGCAGTATTTT.

The chain couples TRBV23-1 to TRBJ2-5; maybe TRBD1 (6 bases). TRBV23-1 is labeled an ORF, and its function is uncertain. V was cut by 0 bases and J by 4 bases, with 12 bases left in between. This CDR3 has 15 residues. In nucleotides, the CDR3 is TGCGCCAGCAGTCAATCCAGGGGCCGACGAGAGACCCAGTACTTC. Protein product: CASSQSRGRRETQYF.

This chain uses TRBV6-1 with TRBJ2-2; 10 positions match TRBD2. The CDR3 runs to 16 residues. With V trimmed by 6 bases and J by 8 bases, 12 bases remained unmatched. CDR1 and CDR2 from the germline V gene are MNHNS and SASEGT. CDR3 amino acids: CASRERLAGDKGELFF. For the CDR3, the DNA is TGTGCCAGCAGAGAAAGGCTAGCGGGAGATAAGGGGGAGCTGTTTTTT.

The rearrangement links TRBV16 to TRBJ1-5, with 8 bases lining up with TRBD1. The germline V gene encodes CDR1 KGHSY and CDR2 FQNENV. J lost 1 base, V lost 3 bases, and 8 bases had no gene match. The CDR3 is 17 amino acids. The CDR3 coding sequence is TGTGCCAGCAGCCAGCGACAGGGGTTGGGGAGCAATCAGCCCCAGCATTTT. It specifies CASSQRQGLGSNQPQHF.

This chain links TRBV4-2 with TRBJ2-7; the D gene is possibly TRBD2 (6 bases). The V end was cut by 0 bases, the J end by 2 bases, with 11 bases between. The V gene's germline CDR1 is LGHNA and CDR2 YNFKEQ. The CDR3 extends over 15 amino acids. The CDR3 coding sequence is TGTGCCAGCAGCCAAGAGGGTAGCGGAGCCTACGAGCAGTACTTC. Protein sequence: CASSQEGSGAYEQYF.

This chain joins TRBV6-6 and TRBJ1-2; 8 positions agree with TRBD1. CDR3 size: 14 residues. Germline-derived CDR1 and CDR2 are MNHNY and SVGAGI (reference sequence). V gave up 6 bases and J gave up 0 bases; unmatched junction bases: 3. The CDR3 region is CASRKQGANYGYTF. The CDR3 DNA reads TGTGCCAGCAGGAAACAGGGGGCTAACTATGGCTACACCTTC.

This clone was found once. The gene calls are TRBV3-1 (or the pseudogene TRBV3-2) and TRBJ2-4, with D perhaps TRBD1 (6 bases). CDR1 and CDR2 (germline): LGHDT, YNNKEL (reference sequence). V gave up 3 bases and J gave up 6 bases, with 9 bases separating them. The CDR3 loop spans 13 amino acids. The CDR3 DNA sequence: TGTGCCAGCAGCCACCCACAGGGAAACATTCAGTACTTC. It is translated as CASSHPQGNIQYF.

V is TRBV24-1 and J is TRBJ2-2; no definite D call. CDR1 KGHDR and CDR2 SFDVKD come from the germline V gene. The CDR3 is made up of 16 amino acids. Trimming took off 0 bases at V and 6 bases at J, with 13 bases between the two ends. The CDR3 protein is CATSDLANPIPGELFF. CDR3 in DNA: TGTGCCACCAGTGATTTGGCGAACCCCATACCCGGGGAGCTGTTTTTT.